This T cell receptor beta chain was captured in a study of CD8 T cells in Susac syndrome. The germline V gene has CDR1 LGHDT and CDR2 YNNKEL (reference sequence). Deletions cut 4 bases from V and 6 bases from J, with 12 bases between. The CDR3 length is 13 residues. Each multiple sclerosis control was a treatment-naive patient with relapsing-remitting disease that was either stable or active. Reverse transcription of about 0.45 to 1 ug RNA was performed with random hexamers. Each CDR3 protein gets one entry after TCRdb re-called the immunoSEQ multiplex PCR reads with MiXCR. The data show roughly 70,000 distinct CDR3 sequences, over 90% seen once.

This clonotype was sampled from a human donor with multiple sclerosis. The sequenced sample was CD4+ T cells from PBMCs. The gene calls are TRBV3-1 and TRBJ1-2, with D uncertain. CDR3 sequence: CASSLEPGNGYTF. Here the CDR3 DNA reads TGTGCCAGCAGCCTTGAACCCGGGAATGGCTACACCTTC.